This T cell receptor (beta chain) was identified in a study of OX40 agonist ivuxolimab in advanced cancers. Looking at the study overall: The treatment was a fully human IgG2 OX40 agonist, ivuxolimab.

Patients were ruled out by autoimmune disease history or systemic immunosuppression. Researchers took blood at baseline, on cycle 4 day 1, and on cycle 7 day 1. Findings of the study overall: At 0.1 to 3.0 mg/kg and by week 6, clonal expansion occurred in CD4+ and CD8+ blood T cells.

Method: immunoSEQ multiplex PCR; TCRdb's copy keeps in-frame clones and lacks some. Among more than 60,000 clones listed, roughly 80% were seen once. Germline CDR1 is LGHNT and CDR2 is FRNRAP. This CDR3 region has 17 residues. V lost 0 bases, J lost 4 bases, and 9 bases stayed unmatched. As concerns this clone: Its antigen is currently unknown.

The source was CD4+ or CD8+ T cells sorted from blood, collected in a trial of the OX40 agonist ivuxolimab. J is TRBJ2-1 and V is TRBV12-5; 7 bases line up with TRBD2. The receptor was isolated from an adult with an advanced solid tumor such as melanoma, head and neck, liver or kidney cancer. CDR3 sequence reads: CASGLVLTGGGYNEQFF. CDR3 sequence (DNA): TGTGCTAGTGGTTTGGTCCTTACTGGCGGGGGTTACAATGAGCAGTTCTTC.